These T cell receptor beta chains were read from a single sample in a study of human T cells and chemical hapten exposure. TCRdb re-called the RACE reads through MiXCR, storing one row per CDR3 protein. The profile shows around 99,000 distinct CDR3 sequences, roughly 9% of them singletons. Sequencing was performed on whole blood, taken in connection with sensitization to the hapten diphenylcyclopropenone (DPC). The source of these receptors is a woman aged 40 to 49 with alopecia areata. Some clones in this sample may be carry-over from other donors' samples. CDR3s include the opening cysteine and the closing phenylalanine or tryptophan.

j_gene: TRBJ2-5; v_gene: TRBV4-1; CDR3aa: CASSQVRGEETQYF
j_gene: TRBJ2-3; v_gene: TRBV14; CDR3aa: CASSQDIAGEDTQYF
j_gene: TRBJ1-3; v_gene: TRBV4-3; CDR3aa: CASSQGSTGSGNTIYF
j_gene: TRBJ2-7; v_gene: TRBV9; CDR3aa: CASSETGQGRVQYF
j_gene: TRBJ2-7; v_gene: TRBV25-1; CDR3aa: CASPNSPYSYEQYF
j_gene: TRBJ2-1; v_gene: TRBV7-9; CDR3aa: CASSLLIGGYNEQFF
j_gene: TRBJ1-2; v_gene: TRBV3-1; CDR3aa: CASSRTDYGYTF
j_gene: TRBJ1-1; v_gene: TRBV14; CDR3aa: CASSPVGGGNTEAFF
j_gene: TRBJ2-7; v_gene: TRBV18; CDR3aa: CASSPSRLAASSYEQYF
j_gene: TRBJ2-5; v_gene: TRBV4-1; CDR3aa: CASSQDVGAPGTQYF
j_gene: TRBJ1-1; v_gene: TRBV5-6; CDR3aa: CASSVRTTSTRNTEAFF
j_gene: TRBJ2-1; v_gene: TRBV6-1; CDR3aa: CASTRALNEQFF
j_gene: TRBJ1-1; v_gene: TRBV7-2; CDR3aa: CASSLARGAEAFF
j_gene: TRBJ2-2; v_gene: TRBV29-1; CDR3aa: CSASNARAGELFF
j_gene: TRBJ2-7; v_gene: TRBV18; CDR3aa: CASSPTGQTYEQYF
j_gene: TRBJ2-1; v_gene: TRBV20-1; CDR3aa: CSARGQGARYEQFF
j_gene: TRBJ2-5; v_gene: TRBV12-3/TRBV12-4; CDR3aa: CASSAAGRETQYF
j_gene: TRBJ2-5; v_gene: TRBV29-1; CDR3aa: CSVYFFPETQYF
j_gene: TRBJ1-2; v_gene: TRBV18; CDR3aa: CASSPERAVGYGYTF
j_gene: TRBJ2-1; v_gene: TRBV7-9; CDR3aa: CASSLGLSSNEQFF